One TCR beta chain is described in this entry. V was clipped by 3 bases and J by 8 bases; unmatched bases: 9. The CDR3 runs to 14 residues. CDR1 is SGHDT, CDR2 YYEEEE, per germline. This sample was taken from a study of blood T cell repertoires in COVID-19. About the study: PBMCs, B-cell-depleted T cells, or T cells were the source of the cDNA or gDNA that made up the material.

As handled by the study authors: Amplifying reference gene primers gave estimates of nucleated cell counts. The table came from immunoSEQ multiplex PCR; TCRdb's copy has only in-frame clones and leaves some out. V, J and clone size were drawn from that table, and D and trimming were deduced from the DNA. The data show about 43,000 clones, 70% to 90% seen once. The chain employs TRBV5-6 and TRBJ1-2; 8 bases align to TRBD1. This clonotype originated in a man in his fifties or sixties with active COVID-19. Input material: peripheral blood. In DNA, the CDR3 is TGTGCCAGCAGCTCGACCCAGGGGGCGCAAGGCTACACCTTC. Encoded protein: CASSSTQGAQGYTF.